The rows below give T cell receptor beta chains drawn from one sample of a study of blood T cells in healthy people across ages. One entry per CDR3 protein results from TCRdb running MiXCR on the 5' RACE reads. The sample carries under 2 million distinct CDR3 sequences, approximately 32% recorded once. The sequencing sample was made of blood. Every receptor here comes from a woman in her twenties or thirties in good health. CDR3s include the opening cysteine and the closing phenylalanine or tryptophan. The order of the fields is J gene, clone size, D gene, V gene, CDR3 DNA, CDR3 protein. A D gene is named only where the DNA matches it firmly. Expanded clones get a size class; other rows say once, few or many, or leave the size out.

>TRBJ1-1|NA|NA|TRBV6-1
TGTGCCAGCAGTGAATTTTTACGACAGCGGAACACTGAAGCTTTCTTT
CASSEFLRQRNTEAFF
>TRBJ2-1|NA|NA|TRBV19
TGTGCCAGTAGCCCCTTGGGGGGGCGTTACAATGAGCAGTTCTTC
CASSPLGGRYNEQFF
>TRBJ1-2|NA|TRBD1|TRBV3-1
TGTGCCAGCAGCCCCTCCGGGACAGGGACTAACTATGGCTACACCTTC
CASSPSGTGTNYGYTF
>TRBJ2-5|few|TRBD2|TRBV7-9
TGTGCCAGCAGCTCACTAGGCGGGGGGGAGACCCAGTACTTC
CASSSLGGGETQYF
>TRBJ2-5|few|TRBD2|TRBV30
TGTGCCTGTACTAGCGGGGGGGATTTGGAGACCCAGTACTTC
CACTSGGDLETQYF
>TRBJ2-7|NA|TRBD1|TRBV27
TGTGCCAGCAGTTGGACAGGGCCCCTACCTTTCTACGAGCAGTACTTC
CASSWTGPLPFYEQYF
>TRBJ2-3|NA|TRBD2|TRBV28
TGTGCCAGCAGTTCCCCCGGGACTAGCGGGAGAGTGGGTACGCAGTATTTT
CASSSPGTSGRVGTQYF
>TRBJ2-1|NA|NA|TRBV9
TGTGCCAGCAGCGAAAAGGGACTGTCCTACAATGGGCAGTTCTTC
CASSEKGLSYNGQFF
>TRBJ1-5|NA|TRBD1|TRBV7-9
TGTGCCAGCAGCTCGACGGGGACAGGGAGCCGCAATCAGCCCCAGCATTTT
CASSSTGTGSRNQPQHF
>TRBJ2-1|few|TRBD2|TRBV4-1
TGCGCCAGCAGCCAAGTGTTAGCGGGGTTTCCCACGTACAATGAGCAGTTCTTC
CASSQVLAGFPTYNEQFF
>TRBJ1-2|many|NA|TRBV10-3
TGTGCCATCAGTGAGTCGGGCCATGGCTACACCTTC
CAISESGHGYTF
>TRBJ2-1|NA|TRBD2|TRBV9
TGTGCCAGCAGCGTAGCACTAGCGGGACCCAATGAGCAGTTCTTC
CASSVALAGPNEQFF
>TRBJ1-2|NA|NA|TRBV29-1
TGCAGCGTACCCGCCCTGAGAGGGGACGGGTATGGCTACACCTTC
CSVPALRGDGYGYTF
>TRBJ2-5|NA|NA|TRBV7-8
TGTGCCAGCAGCTCTAGCAGGGGGGCGAGGGAGCAGTACTTC
CASSSSRGAREQYF
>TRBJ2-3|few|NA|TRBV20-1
TGCAGTACAAGTGGGGGCCCTGGCACAGATACGCAGTATTTT
CSTSGGPGTDTQYF
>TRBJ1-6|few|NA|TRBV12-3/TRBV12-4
TGTGCCAGCAGTCTCTCGGGGCGGGGCCCCTCACCCCTCCACTTT
CASSLSGRGPSPLHF